The clone carrying this TCR beta chain was found a few times. Profiled with immunoSEQ multiplex PCR; TCRdb holds only in-frame clones, not every one. The table lists fewer than 250,000 clones, around 90% of them singletons, with 2.6% in the top ten. The sample comes from a study of blood T cell repertoires in COVID-19. In germline, CDR1 is MNHEY, CDR2 SMNVEV (reference sequence). The CDR3 extends over 17 amino acids. Trimming took off 6 bases at V and 2 bases at J, with 17 bases between the two ends. V is TRBV27 and J is TRBJ2-6, with a possible D match to TRBD1 (6 bases). The sequencing input was PBMCs or T cells enriched from blood (not recorded which). This receptor was identified in a woman in her twenties or thirties with acute COVID-19. This CDR3 reads CASSPNPTGPGANVLTF. The CDR3, as DNA: TGTGCCAGCAGCCCGAACCCGACAGGCCCTGGGGCCAACGTCCTGACTTTC.